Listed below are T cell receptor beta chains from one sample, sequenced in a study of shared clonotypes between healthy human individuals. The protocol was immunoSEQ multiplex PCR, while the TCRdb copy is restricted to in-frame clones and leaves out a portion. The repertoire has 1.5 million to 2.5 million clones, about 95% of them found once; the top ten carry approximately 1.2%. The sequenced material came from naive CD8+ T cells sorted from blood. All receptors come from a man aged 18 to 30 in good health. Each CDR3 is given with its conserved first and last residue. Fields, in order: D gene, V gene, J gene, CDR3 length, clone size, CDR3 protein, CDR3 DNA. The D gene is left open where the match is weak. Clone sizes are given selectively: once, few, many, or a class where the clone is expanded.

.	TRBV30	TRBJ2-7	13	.	CAWSRDFGNEQYF	TGTGCCTGGAGTAGGGACTTTGGAAACGAGCAGTACTTC
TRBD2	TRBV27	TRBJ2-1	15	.	CASSLSIAGYNEQFF	TGTGCCAGCAGTTTATCCATAGCGGGATACAATGAGCAGTTCTTC
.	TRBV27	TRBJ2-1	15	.	CASSLQRRAANEQFF	TGTGCCAGCAGTTTACAACGGCGGGCAGCCAATGAGCAGTTCTTC
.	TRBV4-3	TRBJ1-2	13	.	CASSQDNNYGYTF	TGCGCCAGCAGCCAAGACAATAACTATGGCTACACCTTC
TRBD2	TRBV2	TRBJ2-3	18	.	CASSDGSSGGASTDTQYF	TGTGCCAGCAGCGACGGGTCTAGCGGGGGGGCAAGCACAGATACGCAGTATTTT
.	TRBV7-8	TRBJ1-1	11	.	CASSSLGEAFF	TGTGCCAGCAGCTCCCTCGGTGAAGCTTTCTTT
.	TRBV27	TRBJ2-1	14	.	CASSLFNGGNEQFF	TGTGCCAGCAGTTTATTCAACGGGGGAAATGAGCAGTTCTTC
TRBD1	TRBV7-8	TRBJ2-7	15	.	CASSPFRGMIYEQYF	TGTGCCAGCAGCCCCTTCAGGGGGATGATCTACGAGCAGTACTTC
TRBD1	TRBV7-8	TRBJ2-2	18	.	CASSDPGQPNVTPGELFF	TGTGCCAGCAGCGACCCGGGACAGCCGAACGTAACACCCGGGGAGCTGTTTTTT
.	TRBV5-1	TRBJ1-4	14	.	CASSPRGDGEKLFF	TGCGCCAGCAGCCCCCGGGGGGATGGTGAAAAACTGTTTTTT
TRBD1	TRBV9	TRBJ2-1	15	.	CASSGRDREGNEQFF	TGTGCCAGCAGCGGCCGGGACAGGGAGGGTAATGAGCAGTTCTTC
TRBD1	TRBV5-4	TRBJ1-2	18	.	CASSLSPDRVVLDYGYTF	TGTGCCAGCAGCTTGTCCCCGGACAGGGTAGTGTTGGACTATGGCTACACCTTC
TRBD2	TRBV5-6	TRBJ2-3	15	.	CASRAGAFDTDTQYF	TGTGCCAGTCGAGCGGGGGCCTTCGACACAGATACGCAGTATTTT
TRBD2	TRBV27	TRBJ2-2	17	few	CASSFILLAANTGELFF	TGTGCCAGCAGTTTTATTCTACTAGCGGCGAACACCGGGGAGCTGTTTTTT
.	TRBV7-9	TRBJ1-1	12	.	CASSYGLAEAFF	TGTGCCAGCAGCTACGGGTTGGCTGAAGCTTTCTTT
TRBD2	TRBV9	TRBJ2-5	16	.	CASSVEGGGIEETQYF	TGTGCCAGCAGCGTAGAAGGCGGGGGTATCGAAGAGACCCAGTACTTC
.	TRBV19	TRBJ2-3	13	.	CASSRASWDTQYF	TGTGCCAGTAGTAGGGCCAGTTGGGATACGCAGTATTTT
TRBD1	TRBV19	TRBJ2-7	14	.	CASSMTGGVHEQYF	TGTGCCAGTAGTATGACAGGGGGCGTCCACGAGCAGTACTTC
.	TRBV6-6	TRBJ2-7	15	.	CASSSIIQLTYEQYF	TGTGCCAGCAGTTCTATAATACAATTGACCTACGAGCAGTACTTC
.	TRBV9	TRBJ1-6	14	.	CASSVGGSGSPLHF	TGTGCCAGCAGCGTAGGCGGCAGCGGATCACCCCTCCACTTT
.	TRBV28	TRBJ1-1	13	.	CASTLDGSFEAFF	TGTGCCAGCACCCTTGATGGGAGTTTTGAAGCTTTCTTT
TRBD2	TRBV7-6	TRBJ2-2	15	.	CASSSRDYNTGELFF	TGTGCCAGCAGCTCCCGGGACTATAACACCGGGGAGCTGTTTTTT
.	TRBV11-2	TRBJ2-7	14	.	CASTVAAKGAEQYF	TGTGCCAGCACTGTAGCGGCCAAGGGGGCCGAGCAGTACTTC
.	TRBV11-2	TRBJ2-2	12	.	CASSHLAGELFF	TGTGCCAGCAGCCACTTGGCCGGGGAGCTGTTTTTT
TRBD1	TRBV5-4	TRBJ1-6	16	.	CASRQEGAGVRSPLHF	TGTGCCAGCAGACAGGAGGGGGCCGGGGTTCGATCGCCCCTCCACTTT
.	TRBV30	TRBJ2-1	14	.	CAWSPGAGGNEQFF	TGTGCCTGGAGTCCCGGGGCAGGTGGAAATGAGCAGTTCTTC
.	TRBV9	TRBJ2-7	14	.	CASSVAVSGYEQYF	TGTGCCAGCAGCGTAGCTGTTAGCGGCTACGAGCAGTACTTC
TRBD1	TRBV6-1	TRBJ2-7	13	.	CASSEGQGFEQYF	TGTGCCAGCAGTGAAGGACAGGGTTTCGAGCAGTACTTC
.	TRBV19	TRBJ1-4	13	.	CASSIDRNEKLFF	TGTGCCAGTAGTATCGACAGGAATGAAAAACTGTTTTTT
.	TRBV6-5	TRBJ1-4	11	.	CASRTNEKLFF	TGTGCCAGCAGGACGAATGAAAAACTGTTTTTT
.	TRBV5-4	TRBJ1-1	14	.	CASSGDLRDTEAFF	TGTGCCAGCAGCGGAGACCTACGGGACACTGAAGCTTTCTTT
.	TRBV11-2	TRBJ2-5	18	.	CASSFGRMGGAGQETQYF	TGTGCCAGCAGCTTCGGGCGAATGGGGGGCGCAGGACAAGAGACCCAGTACTTC
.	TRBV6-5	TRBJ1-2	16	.	CASSYSIGEWNYGYTF	TGTGCCAGCAGTTACTCGATCGGGGAATGGAACTATGGCTACACCTTC
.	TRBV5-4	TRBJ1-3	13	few	CASSLDRGNTIYF	TGTGCCAGCAGCTTGGATCGAGGAAACACCATATATTTT
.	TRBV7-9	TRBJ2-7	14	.	CASSAGLSPYEQYF	TGTGCCAGCAGCGCGGGATTAAGCCCCTACGAGCAGTACTTC
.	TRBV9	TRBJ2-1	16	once	CASSVDIGVSYNEQFF	TGTGCCAGCAGCGTAGACATCGGGGTCTCCTACAATGAGCAGTTCTTC
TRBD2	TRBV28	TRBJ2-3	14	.	CASTLAGDTDTQYF	TGTGCCAGCACCTTAGCGGGGGACACAGATACGCAGTATTTT
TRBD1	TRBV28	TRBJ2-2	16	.	CASSLRDRGLFGELFF	TGTGCCAGCAGCCTCCGGGACAGGGGGTTGTTCGGGGAGCTGTTTTTT
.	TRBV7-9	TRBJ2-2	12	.	CAPVRYTGELFF	TGTGCCCCGGTGCGGTACACCGGGGAGCTGTTTTTT
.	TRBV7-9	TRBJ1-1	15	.	CASSFPSYVNTEAFF	TGTGCCAGCAGCTTCCCTTCTTACGTAAACACTGAAGCTTTCTTT
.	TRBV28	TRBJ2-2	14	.	CASSLTGRAGELFF	TGTGCCAGCAGTTTAACAGGGAGGGCCGGGGAGCTGTTTTTT
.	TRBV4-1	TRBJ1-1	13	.	CASSRGRGAEAFF	TGCGCCAGCAGCCGGGGGAGAGGGGCTGAAGCTTTCTTT
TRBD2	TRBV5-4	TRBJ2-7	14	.	CASSPRTSDFEQYF	TGTGCCAGCAGCCCTCGGACTAGCGACTTCGAGCAGTACTTC
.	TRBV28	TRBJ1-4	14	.	CASSFGLEMEKLFF	TGTGCCAGCAGTTTCGGGCTGGAGATGGAAAAACTGTTTTTT
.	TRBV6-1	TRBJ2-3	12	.	CASAWDQDTQYF	TGTGCCAGCGCGTGGGACCAAGATACGCAGTATTTT
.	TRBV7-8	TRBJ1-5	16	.	CASSPQRTEFNQPQHF	TGTGCCAGCAGCCCTCAAAGGACAGAGTTCAATCAGCCCCAGCATTTT